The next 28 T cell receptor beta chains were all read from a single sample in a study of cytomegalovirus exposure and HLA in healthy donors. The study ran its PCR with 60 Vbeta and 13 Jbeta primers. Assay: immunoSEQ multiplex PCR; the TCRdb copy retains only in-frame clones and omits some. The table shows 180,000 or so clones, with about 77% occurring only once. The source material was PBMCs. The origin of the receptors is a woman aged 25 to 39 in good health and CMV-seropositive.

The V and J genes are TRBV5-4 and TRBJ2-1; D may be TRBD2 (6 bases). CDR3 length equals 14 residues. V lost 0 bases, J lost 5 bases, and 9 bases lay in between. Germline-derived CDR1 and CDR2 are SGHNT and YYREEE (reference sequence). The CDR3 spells CASSLGTTNNEQFF. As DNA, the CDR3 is TGTGCCAGCAGCTTGGGGACTACCAACAATGAGCAGTTCTTC.

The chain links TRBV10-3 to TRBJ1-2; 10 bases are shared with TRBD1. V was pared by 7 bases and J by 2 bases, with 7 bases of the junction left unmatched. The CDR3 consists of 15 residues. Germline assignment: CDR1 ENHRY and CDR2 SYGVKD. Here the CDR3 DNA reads TGTGCCATCACCCCGGGACAGGGGATGAACTATGGCTACACCTTC. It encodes CAITPGQGMNYGYTF.

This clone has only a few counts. This CDR3 reads CASRLAGRLQETQYF. CDR3 nucleotide sequence: TGTGCCAGCAGGCTAGCGGGGAGACTCCAAGAGACCCAGTACTTC. This chain links TRBV6-5 with TRBJ2-5; TRBD2 aligns across 9 bases. The CDR3 is made up of 15 amino acids. From germline, CDR1 is MNHEY and CDR2 SVGAGI. V lost 6 bases to trimming and J lost 1 base; unmatched junction nucleotides: 6.

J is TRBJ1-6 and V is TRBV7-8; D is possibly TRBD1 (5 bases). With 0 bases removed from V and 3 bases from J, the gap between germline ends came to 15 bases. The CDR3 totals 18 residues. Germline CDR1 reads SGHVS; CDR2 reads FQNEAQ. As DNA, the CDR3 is TGTGCCAGCAGCTTAGCGAAGGGCAGGGATAACTATAATTCACCCCTCCACTTT. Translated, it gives CASSLAKGRDNYNSPLHF.

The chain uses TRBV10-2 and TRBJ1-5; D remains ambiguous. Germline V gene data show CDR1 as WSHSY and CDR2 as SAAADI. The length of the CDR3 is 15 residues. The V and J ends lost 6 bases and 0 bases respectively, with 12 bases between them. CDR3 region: CASSTLGNSNQPQHF. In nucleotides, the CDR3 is TGCGCCAGCAGCACCCTCGGTAATAGCAATCAGCCCCAGCATTTT.

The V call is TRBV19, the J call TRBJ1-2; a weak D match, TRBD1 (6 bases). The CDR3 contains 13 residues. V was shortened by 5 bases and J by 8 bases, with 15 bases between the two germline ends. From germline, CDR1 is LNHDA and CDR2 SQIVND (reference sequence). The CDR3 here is CASSRTGLEGYTF. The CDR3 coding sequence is TGTGCCAGTAGTCGAACAGGGCTAGAGGGCTACACCTTC.

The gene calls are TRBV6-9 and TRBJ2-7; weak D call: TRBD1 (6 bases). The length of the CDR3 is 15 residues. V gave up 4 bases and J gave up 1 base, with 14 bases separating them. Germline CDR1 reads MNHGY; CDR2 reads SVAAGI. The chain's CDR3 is CASSSPRTESYEQYF. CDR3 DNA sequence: TGTGCCAGCAGTTCACCCCGGACAGAGTCCTACGAGCAGTACTTC.

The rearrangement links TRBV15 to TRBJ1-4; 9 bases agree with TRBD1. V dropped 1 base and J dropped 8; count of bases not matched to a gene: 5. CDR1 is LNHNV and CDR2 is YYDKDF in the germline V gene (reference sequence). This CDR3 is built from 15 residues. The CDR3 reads CATSRAGTGREKLFF. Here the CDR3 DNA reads TGTGCCACCAGCAGAGCGGGGACAGGGAGGGAAAAACTGTTTTTT.

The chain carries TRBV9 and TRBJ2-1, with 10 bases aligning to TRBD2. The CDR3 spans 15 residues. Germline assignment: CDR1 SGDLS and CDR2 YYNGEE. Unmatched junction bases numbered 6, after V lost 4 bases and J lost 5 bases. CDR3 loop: CASSTKRGGHNEQFF. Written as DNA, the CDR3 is TGTGCCAGCAGCACCAAGCGGGGGGGCCACAATGAGCAGTTCTTC. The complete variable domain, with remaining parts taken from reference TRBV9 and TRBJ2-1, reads DSGVTQTPKHLITATGQRVTLRCSPRSGDLSVYWYQQSLDQGLQFLIQYYNGEERAKGNILERFSAQQFPDLHSELNLSSLELGDSALYFCASSTKRGGHNEQFFGPGTRLTVL.

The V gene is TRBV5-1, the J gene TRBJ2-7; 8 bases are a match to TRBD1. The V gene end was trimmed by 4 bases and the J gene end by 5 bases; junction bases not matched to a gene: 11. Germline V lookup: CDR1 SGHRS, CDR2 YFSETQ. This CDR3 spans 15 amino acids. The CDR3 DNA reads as TGCGCCAGCAGCCGGACAGGGAATTTAGGGAACGAGCAGTACTTC. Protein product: CASSRTGNLGNEQYF.

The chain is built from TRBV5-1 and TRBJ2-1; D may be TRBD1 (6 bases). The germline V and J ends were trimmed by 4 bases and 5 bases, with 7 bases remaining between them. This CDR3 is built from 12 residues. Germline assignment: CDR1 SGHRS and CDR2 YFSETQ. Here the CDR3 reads CASSRGNNEQFF. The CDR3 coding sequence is TGCGCCAGCAGCAGGGGGAACAATGAGCAGTTCTTC.

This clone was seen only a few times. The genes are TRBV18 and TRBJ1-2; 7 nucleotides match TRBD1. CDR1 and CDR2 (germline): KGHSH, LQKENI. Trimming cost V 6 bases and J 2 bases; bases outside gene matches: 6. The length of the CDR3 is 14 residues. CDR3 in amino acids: CASSLGQRNYGYTF. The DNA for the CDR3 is TGTGCCAGCTCCCTGGGACAGAGGAACTATGGCTACACCTTC.

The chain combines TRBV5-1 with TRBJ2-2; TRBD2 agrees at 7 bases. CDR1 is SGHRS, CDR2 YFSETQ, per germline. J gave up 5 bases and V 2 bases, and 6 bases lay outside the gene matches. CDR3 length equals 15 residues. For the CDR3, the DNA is TGCGCCAGCAGCTTTGGCGGGGGTGAGACCGGGGAGCTGTTTTTT. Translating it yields CASSFGGGETGELFF.

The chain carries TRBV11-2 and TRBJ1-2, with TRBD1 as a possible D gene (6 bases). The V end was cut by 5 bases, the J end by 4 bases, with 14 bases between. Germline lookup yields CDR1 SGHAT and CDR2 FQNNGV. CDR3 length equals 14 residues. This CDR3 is CASSPLQGRYGYTF. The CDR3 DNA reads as TGTGCCAGCAGCCCTTTACAGGGCCGCTATGGCTACACCTTC.

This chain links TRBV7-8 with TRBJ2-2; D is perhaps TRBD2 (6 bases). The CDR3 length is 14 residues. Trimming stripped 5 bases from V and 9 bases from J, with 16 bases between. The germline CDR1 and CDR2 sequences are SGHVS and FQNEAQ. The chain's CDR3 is CASSLGDSARELFF. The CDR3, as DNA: TGTGCCAGCAGCCTGGGGGACTCCGCCCGGGAGCTGTTTTTT.

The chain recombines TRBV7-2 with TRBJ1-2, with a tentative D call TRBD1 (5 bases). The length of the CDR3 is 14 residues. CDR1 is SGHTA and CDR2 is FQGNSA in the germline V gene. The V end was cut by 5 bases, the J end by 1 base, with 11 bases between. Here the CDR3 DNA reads TGTGCCAGCAGCCCCTGGACACTTAACTATGGCTACACCTTC. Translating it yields CASSPWTLNYGYTF.

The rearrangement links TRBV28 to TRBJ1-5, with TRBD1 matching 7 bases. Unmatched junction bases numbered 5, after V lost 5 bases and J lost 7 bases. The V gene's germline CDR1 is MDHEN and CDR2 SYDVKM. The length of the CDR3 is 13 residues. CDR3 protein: CASSPDREQPQHF. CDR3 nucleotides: TGTGCCAGCAGTCCTGACAGGGAACAGCCCCAGCATTTT.

CDR3 in amino acids: CASPQGAGNTIYF. As DNA, the CDR3 is TGTGCCAGCCCACAGGGAGCTGGAAACACCATATATTTT. J is TRBJ1-3 and V is TRBV13; D possibly corresponds to TRBD1 (6 bases). The CDR3 runs to 13 residues. Deletions cut 8 bases from V and 2 bases from J, with 10 bases between. CDR1 and CDR2 from the germline V gene are PRHDT and FYEKMQ (reference sequence).

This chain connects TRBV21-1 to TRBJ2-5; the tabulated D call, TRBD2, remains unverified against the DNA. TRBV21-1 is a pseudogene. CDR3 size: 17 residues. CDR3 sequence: CASSKASLAGGPETQYF. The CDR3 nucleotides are TGTGCCAGCAGCAAAGCTTCCCTAGCGGGGGGGCCCGAGACCCAGTACTTC.

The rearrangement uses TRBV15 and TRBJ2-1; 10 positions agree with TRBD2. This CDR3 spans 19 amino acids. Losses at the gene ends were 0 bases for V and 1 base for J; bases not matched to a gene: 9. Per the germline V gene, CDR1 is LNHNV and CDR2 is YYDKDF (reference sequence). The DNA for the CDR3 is TGTGCCACCAGCAGAGATCGGGCTAGCGGGGGAGCATCCTACAATGAGCAGTTCTTC. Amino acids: CATSRDRASGGASYNEQFF.

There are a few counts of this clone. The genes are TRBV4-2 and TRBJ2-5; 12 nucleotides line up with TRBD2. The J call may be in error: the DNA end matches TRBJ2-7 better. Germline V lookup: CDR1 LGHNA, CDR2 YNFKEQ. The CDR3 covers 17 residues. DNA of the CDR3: TGTGCCAGCAGCCAAGATAGGGCTAGCGGGGGGGACTACGAGCAGTACTTC. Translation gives CASSQDRASGGDYEQYF.

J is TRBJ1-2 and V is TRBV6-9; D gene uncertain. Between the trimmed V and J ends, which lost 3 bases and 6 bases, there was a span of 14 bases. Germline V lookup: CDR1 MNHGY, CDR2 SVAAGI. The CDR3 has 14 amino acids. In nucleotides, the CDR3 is TGTGCCAGCAGTTACCCGACTTCCGCCAATGGCTACACCTTC. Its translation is CASSYPTSANGYTF.

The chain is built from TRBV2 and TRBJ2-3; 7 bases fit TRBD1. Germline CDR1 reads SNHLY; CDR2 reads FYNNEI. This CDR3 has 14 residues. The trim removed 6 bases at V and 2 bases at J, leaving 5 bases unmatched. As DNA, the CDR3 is TGTGCCAGCAGCGAGGGGGCCCTCACAGATACGCAGTATTTT. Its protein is CASSEGALTDTQYF. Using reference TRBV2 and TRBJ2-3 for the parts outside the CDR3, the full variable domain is EPEVTQTPSHQVTQMGQEVILRCVPISNHLYFYWYRQILGQKVEFLVSFYNNEISEKSEIFDDQFSVERPDGSNFTLKIRSTKLEDSAMYFCASSEGALTDTQYFGPGTRLTVL.

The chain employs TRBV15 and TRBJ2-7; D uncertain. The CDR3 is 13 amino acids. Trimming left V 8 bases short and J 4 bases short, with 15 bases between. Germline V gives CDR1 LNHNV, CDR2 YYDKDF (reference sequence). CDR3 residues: CATAESGGYEQYF. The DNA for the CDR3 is TGTGCCACCGCCGAGTCGGGTGGTTACGAGCAGTACTTC.

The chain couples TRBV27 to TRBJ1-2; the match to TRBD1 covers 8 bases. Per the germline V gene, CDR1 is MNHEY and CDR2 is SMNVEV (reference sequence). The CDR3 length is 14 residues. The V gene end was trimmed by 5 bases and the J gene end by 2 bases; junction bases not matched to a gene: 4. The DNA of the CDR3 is TGTGCCAGCAGTACACAGGGGGGGAACTATGGCTACACCTTC. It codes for CASSTQGGNYGYTF.

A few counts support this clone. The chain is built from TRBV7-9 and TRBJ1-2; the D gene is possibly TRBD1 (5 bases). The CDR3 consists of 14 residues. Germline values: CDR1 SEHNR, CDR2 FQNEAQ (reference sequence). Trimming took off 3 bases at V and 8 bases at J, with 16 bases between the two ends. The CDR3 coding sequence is TGTGCCAGCAGCTTCCTCGGTTCGGGGGGAGGCTACACCTTC. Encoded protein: CASSFLGSGGGYTF.

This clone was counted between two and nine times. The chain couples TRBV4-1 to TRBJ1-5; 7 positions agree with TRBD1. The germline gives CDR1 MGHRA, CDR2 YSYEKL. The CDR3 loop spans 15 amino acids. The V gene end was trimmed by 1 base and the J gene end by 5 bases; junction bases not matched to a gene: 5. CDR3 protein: CASSQGRGRDQPQHF. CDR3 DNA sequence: TGCGCCAGCAGCCAAGGGAGGGGGCGAGATCAGCCCCAGCATTTT.

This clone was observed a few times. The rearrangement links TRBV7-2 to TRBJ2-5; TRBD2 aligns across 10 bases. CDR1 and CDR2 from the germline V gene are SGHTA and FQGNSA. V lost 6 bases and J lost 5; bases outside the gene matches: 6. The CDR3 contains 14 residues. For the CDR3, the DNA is TGTGCCAGCAGACCGAGCGGGGGGGCGGAGACCCAGTACTTC. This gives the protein CASRPSGGAETQYF.